The 4 T cell receptor beta chains reported below all come from one sample, sequenced in a study of blood T cell repertoires in COVID-19 (dated by TCRdb to about 2020). Libraries were made using the immunoSEQ multiplex PCR assay. TCRdb's version of the immuneACCESS table is confined to in-frame rearrangements and falls short of the full clone set. An unresolved V gene accounts for under half of the shortfall where checked; the remainder is of unknown origin. Across this sample there are around 310,000 clones, with about nine tenths seen only once. The ten largest make up around a tenth of the sample. The sequenced sample consisted of PBMCs or T cells enriched from blood (not recorded which). The source is a woman between 35 and 50 years old who had recovered from COVID-19.

This clone was detected once. The V and J genes are TRBV11-3 and TRBJ1-4, with D possibly being TRBD1 (6 bases). CDR3 size: 15 residues. Germline CDR1 and CDR2: SGHNT and YENEEA. V lost 1 base, J lost 5 bases, and 11 bases lay in between. In DNA form, the CDR3 reads TGTGCCAGCAGCTTAGGACAGGCGATAAATGAAAAACTGTTTTTT. Protein: CASSLGQAINEKLFF.

This rearrangement joins TRBV11-2 to TRBJ2-7, with 7 nucleotides matching TRBD2. The V and J ends lost 1 base and 3 bases, in that order; junction bases with no gene match: 12. Germline V gene sequence: CDR1 SGHAT, CDR2 FQNNGV. The CDR3 is 17 amino acids. CDR3 amino acids: CASSLAAPQAGVYEQYF. In nucleotides, the CDR3 is TGTGCCAGCAGCTTAGCCGCCCCCCAGGCGGGAGTCTACGAGCAGTACTTC.

The chain carries TRBV7-2 and TRBJ2-2; TRBD2 aligns across 7 bases. The trim removed 2 bases at V and 4 bases at J, leaving 7 bases unmatched. This CDR3 is built from 16 residues. Germline CDR1 and CDR2: SGHTA and FQGNSA. The CDR3 nucleotides are TGTGCCAGCAGCTTACGGGCGGGAGTGGGCACCGGGGAGCTGTTTTTT. Its protein is CASSLRAGVGTGELFF.

This chain joins TRBV5-1 and TRBJ2-3, with TRBD2 identical over 11 bases. Germline lookup yields CDR1 SGHRS and CDR2 YFSETQ. The CDR3 has 17 amino acids. V was clipped by 4 bases and J by 5 bases; unmatched bases: 12. The CDR3 nucleotides are TGCGCCAGCAGCAAACTCATAGCGGGGGGGCAGGAAGATACGCAGTATTTT. Residues: CASSKLIAGGQEDTQYF.